The 20 T cell receptor beta chains in this list originate from one sample, sequenced in a study of tumor and adjacent non-tumor tissue in lung cancer. This sample's RNA came from whole unsorted tissue. Distant lung tissue was collected more than 3 cm away from the tumor edge. A modified ARM-PCR protocol with three rounds of nested PCR amplified TCRbeta. TCRdb independently ran MiXCR on the multiplex PCR reads; one entry per CDR3 protein. This sample carries roughly 75,000 distinct CDR3 sequences, around 80% of them seen once, and the ten largest clones take about half. The sequenced material came from distant non-tumor lung tissue. The receptors derive from a man aged 60 to 69 with non-small cell lung cancer.

The rearrangement uses TRBV11-3 and TRBJ2-1; TRBD2 agrees at 13 bases. With 2 bases clipped from V and 1 base from J, the junction kept 11 bases outside the gene matches. Germline V lookup: CDR1 SGHNT, CDR2 YENEEA. The CDR3 length is 20 residues. The CDR3 spells CASSLHSGTSGATSYNEQFF. CDR3 nucleotides: TGTGCCAGCAGCTTACACTCCGGGACTAGCGGGGCAACTTCCTACAATGAGCAGTTCTTC. The full variable domain, in which reference TRBV11-3 and TRBJ2-1 provide the parts outside the CDR3, is EAGVVQSPRYKIIEKKQPVAFWCNPISGHNTLYWYLQNLGQGPELLIRYENEEAVDDSQLPKDRFSAERLKGVDSTLKIQPAELGDSAVYLCASSLHSGTSGATSYNEQFFGPGTRLTVL.

As to this clonotype: At one end the junction does not follow the germline gene, possibly because of a read error. V usage is TRBV28 and J usage is TRBJ1-1; weak D call: TRBD1 (5 bases). CDR1 MDHEN and CDR2 SYDVKM come from the germline V gene. The CDR3 covers 13 residues. The CDR3 protein is CDSSLLAGTEAFF. CDR3 coding DNA: TGTGACAGCAGTTTACTAGCGGGGACTGAGGCTTTCTTT.

Details on this clonotype: This sequence may be a read error, since a much larger clone differs from it by one base. The chain uses TRBV5-6 and TRBJ1-2; D call uncertain. CDR1 SGHDT and CDR2 YYEEEE come from the germline V gene. The CDR3 consists of 15 residues. CDR3 residues: CASCLAAGSGYGYTF. The CDR3 region has the DNA TGTGCCAGCTGCTTGGCCGCAGGATCGGGGTATGGCTACACCTTC.

Concerning this clonotype: A read error is likely, as this CDR3 ends without the conserved phenylalanine or tryptophan. The genes are TRBV20-1 and TRBJ2-7, with D perhaps TRBD2 (5 bases). The CDR3 extends over 13 amino acids. The germline V gene encodes CDR1 DFQATT and CDR2 SNEGSKA (reference sequence). In DNA, the CDR3 is TGCAATGCGTACGCAGCTAGCTCCTACGAACAGTACTCC. Its translation: CNAYAASSYEQYS.

This clonotype has only one observation. This could be a read error, since a much larger clone is one nucleotide away. The chain links TRBV11-2 to TRBJ2-7; the D is unclear. Trimming took off 5 bases at V and 4 bases at J, with 12 bases between the two ends. CDR1 is SGHAT, CDR2 FQNNGV, per germline. The CDR3 consists of 13 residues. The CDR3 nucleotides read TGTGCCAGCAGCCCCCAGAATAAATACGAGCAGTACTTC. The encoded protein is CASSPQNKYEQYF. The variable domain in full, with the rest retrieved from reference TRBV11-2 and TRBJ2-7, is EAGVAQSPRYKIIEKRQSVAFWCNPISGHATLYWYQQILGQGPKLLIQFQNNGVVDDSQLPKDRFSAERLKGVDSTLKIQPAKLEDSAVYLCASSPQNKYEQYFGPGTRLTVT.

With respect to this clonotype: Because it lacks the conserved phenylalanine or tryptophan at the end, this CDR3 is likely a read error. The chain recombines TRBV20-1 with TRBJ2-7, with D unresolved. Trimming took off 4 bases at V and 2 bases at J, with 9 bases between the two ends. Germline CDR1 reads DFQATT; CDR2 reads SNEGSKA (reference sequence). This CDR3 is built from 12 residues. This chain's CDR3 is CSANAVTYEQYL. CDR3 DNA: TGCAGTGCTAATGCAGTCACCTACGAGCAGTACCTC.

With regard to this clonotype: The germline gene is not matched at one end of the junction; a read error may be the cause. This chain connects TRBV20-1 to TRBJ2-1; 15 bases match TRBD2. The CDR3 covers 19 residues. Germline V lookup: CDR1 DFQATT, CDR2 SNEGSKA (reference sequence). The CDR3, as DNA: TGCAGTGCCATCCATCCCGGACTAGCGGGGGGGAGCTCTTACAATAAGCAGTTCTTC. Amino acids: CSAIHPGLAGGSSYNKQFF.

About this clonotype: An end of the junction differs from the germline gene, which may be a read error. This sequence joins TRBV11-3 and TRBJ2-3, with D perhaps assigned TRBD1 or TRBD2 (6 bases each). The CDR3 runs to 19 residues. Germline V gene sequence: CDR1 SGHNT, CDR2 YENEEA. CDR3 loop: CASSLDPLGVGGRTDTQYF. Written as DNA, the CDR3 is TGCGCCAGCAGCTTAGATCCCCTAGGAGTCGGGGGCCGCACAGATACGCAGTATTTT.

This clonotype was picked up many times. The chain employs TRBV29-1 and TRBJ2-7, with D possibly being TRBD2 (5 bases). This CDR3 spans 17 amino acids. The germline V and J ends were trimmed by 0 bases and 0 bases, with 18 bases remaining between them. CDR1 is SQVTM and CDR2 is ANQGSEA in the germline V gene. The CDR3 region has the DNA TGCAGCGTTGAAGATCACTCCCGGGGTCAAAGCTCCTACGAGCAGTACTTC. Amino acid sequence: CSVEDHSRGQSSYEQYF.

This clonotype was seen a handful of times. V usage is TRBV24-1 and J usage is TRBJ1-1, with 8 bases fitting TRBD1. Trimming took 2 bases from V and 3 from J; bases not matched to a gene: 4. Germline V gene data show CDR1 as KGHDR and CDR2 as SFDVKD. The CDR3 loop spans 15 amino acids. CDR3 protein: CATSDSRQGYTEAFF. In DNA, the CDR3 is TGTGCCACCAGTGATTCTAGACAGGGGTACACTGAAGCTTTCTTT.

With regard to this clonotype: The junction departs from germline at one end; a sequencing error may be responsible. The chain combines TRBV24-1 with TRBJ2-3; maybe TRBD2 (6 bases). The germline gives CDR1 KGHDR, CDR2 SFDVKD. This CDR3 is 15 amino acids long. The CDR3 is CATIDFGGGTDTQYF. DNA of the CDR3: TGTGCCACCATTGATTTCGGGGGTGGCACAGATACGCAGTATTTT.

In its sample, this clonotype was seen once. One end of the junction fails to match germline, which may point to a read error. The gene calls are TRBV20-1 and TRBJ1-5; D is unclear. The CDR3 has 13 residues. CDR1 and CDR2 from the germline V gene are DFQATT and SNEGSKA (reference sequence). CDR3 amino acids: CSARAGYGESQHF. The DNA of the CDR3 is TGTAGTGCTAGAGCAGGATATGGTGAGTCCCAGCATTTT.

This chain links TRBV5-4 with TRBJ2-6; D gene ambiguous. Germline CDR1 reads SGHNT; CDR2 reads YYREEE (reference sequence). Trimming stripped 5 bases from V and 0 bases from J, with 18 bases between. This CDR3 spans 18 amino acids. The CDR3 DNA follows: TGTGCCAGCAGTGTGGGTTCCAGCTCCCCCTCTGGGGCCAACGTCCTGACTTTC. It encodes CASSVGSSSPSGANVLTF.

For this clonotype: Compared with germline, one end of the junction differs, possibly owing to a read error. The CDR3 spells CVSGQSTGLSLWGGYTF. The CDR3 DNA is TGTGTCAGCGGCCAATCGACAGGCCTCTCTCTATGGGGTGGCTACACCTTC. V usage is TRBV5-6 and J usage is TRBJ1-2; possibly TRBD1 for D (6 bases). The length of the CDR3 is 17 residues. Germline-derived CDR1 and CDR2 are SGHDT and YYEEEE.

The chain couples TRBV6-1 to TRBJ1-1; D ambiguous. Germline V lookup: CDR1 MNHNS, CDR2 SASEGT. The CDR3 spans 13 residues. Trimming removed 3 bases at V and 12 bases at J, with 17 bases between. The CDR3 DNA is TGTGCCAGCAGTGATAATGAGTCGTACCGGACTTTCTTT. Protein sequence: CASSDNESYRTFF.

The chain links TRBV11-2 to TRBJ2-3; D unclear. V was clipped by 2 bases and J by 4 bases, with 4 bases between them. The CDR3 is 12 residues long. The V gene's germline CDR1 is SGHAT and CDR2 FQNNGV. The CDR3 nucleotides are TGTGCCAGCAGCTTAAGCCCAGATACGCAGTATTTT. This gives the protein CASSLSPDTQYF.

V gene TRBV20-1 combines with J gene TRBJ1-2, with D unclear. The CDR3 sequence is 13 residues long. Germline lookup yields CDR1 DFQATT and CDR2 SNEGSKA (reference sequence). Trimming removed 8 bases from V and 6 bases from J, with 19 bases in between. Here the CDR3 reads CSTAPVATDGYTF. In DNA, the CDR3 is TGCAGTACTGCCCCAGTGGCTACTGATGGCTACACCTTC.

To note about this clonotype: The missing conserved phenylalanine or tryptophan at the end of this CDR3 makes a read error likely. V and J are TRBV11-3 and TRBJ2-3; possible D gene TRBD2, 5 bases. The CDR3 is made up of 16 amino acids. Germline values: CDR1 SGHNT, CDR2 YENEEA. Trimming shortened V by 9 bases and J by 2 bases, and 21 bases separated the two germline ends. CDR3 DNA: TGTGCCAGTAGCCCACGCACGTCGAGGGTCACAGATACGCAGTATTAT. As protein: CASSPRTSRVTDTQYY.

This clonotype is medium-sized (0.01 to 0.1%) in the sample. The gene calls are TRBV6-2 or TRBV6-3 and TRBJ2-1, with 9 bases aligning to TRBD1. Germline V CDR1 and CDR2: MNHEY, SVGEGT. This CDR3 region has 15 residues. V gave up 6 bases and J gave up 8 bases; unmatched junction bases: 11. CDR3: CASRTLGQGWHEQFF. The CDR3, as DNA: TGTGCCAGCAGGACCTTGGGACAGGGATGGCATGAGCAGTTCTTC.

With regard to this clonotype: At one boundary the junction diverges from the germline segment, which might be a read error. This chain connects TRBV5-4 to TRBJ1-2; no reliable D call. CDR3 length equals 14 residues. Per germline, CDR1 SGHNT and CDR2 YYREEE (reference sequence). DNA of the CDR3: TGTGCCAGCAGCTCCCAGGATAGTAACTATGGCTGCACCTTC. This codes for CASSSQDSNYGCTF.